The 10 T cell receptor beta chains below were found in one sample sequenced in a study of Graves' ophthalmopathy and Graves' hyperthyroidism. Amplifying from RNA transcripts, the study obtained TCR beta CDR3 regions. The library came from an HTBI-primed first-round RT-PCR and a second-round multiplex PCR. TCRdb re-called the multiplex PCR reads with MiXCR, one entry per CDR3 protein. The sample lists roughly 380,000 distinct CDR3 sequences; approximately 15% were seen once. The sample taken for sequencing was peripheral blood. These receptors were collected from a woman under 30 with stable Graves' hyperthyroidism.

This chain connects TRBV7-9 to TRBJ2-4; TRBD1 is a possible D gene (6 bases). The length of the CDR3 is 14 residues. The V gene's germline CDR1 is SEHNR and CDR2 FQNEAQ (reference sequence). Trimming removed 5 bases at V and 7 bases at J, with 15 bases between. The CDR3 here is CASSHSDRPNIQYF. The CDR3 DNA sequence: TGTGCCAGCAGCCACAGTGACAGGCCCAACATTCAGTACTTC.

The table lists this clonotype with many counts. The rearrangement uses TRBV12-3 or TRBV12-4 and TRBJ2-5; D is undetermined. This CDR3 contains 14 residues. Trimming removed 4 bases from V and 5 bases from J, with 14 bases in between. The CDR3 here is CASSYESMAETQYF. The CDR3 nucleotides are TGTGCCAGCAGTTATGAGTCCATGGCGGAGACCCAGTACTTC.

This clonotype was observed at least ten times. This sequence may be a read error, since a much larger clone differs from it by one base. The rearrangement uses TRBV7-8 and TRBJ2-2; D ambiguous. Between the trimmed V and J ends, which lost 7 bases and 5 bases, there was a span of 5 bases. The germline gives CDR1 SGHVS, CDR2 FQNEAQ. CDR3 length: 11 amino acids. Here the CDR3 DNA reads TGTGCCAGCACCCATACCGGGGAGCTGTTTTTT. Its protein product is CASTHTGELFF.

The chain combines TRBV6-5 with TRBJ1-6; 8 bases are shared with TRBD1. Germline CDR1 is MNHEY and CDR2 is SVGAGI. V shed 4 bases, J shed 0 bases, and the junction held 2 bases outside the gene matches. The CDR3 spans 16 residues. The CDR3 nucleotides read TGTGCCAGCAGTTCCACAGGGGGCTCCTATAATTCACCCCTCCACTTT. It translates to CASSSTGGSYNSPLHF.

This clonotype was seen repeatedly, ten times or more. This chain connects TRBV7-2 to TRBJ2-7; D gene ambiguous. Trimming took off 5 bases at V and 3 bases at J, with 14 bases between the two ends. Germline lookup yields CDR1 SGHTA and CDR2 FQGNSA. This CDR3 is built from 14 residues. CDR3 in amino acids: CASSNGPGDYEQYF. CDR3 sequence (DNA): TGTGCCAGCAGCAATGGTCCAGGAGACTACGAGCAGTACTTC.

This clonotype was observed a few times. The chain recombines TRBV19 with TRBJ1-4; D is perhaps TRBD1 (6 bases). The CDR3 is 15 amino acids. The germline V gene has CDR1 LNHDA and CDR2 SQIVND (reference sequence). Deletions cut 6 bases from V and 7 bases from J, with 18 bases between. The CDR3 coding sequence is TGTGCCAGTAGCTACTCCCCGGGGGCGAGTGAAAAACTGTTTTTT. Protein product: CASSYSPGASEKLFF.

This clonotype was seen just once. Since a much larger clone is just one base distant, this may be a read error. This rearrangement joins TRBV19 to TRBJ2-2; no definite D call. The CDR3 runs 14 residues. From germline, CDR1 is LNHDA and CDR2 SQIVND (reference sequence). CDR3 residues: CVSSIGGRTGELFF. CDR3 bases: TGTGTCAGTAGTATCGGTGGGCGGACCGGGGAGCTGTTTTTT.

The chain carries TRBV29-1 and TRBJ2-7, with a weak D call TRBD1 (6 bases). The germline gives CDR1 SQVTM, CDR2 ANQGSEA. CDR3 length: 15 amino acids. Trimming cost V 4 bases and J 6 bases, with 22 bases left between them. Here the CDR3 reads CSVVKGDTTSPEQYF. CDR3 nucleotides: TGCAGCGTTGTAAAGGGGGACACCACCTCCCCCGAGCAGTACTTC.

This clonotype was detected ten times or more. CDR3 in amino acids: CASSLDTEYGYTF. The CDR3, as DNA: TGTGCCAGCAGCTTAGATACAGAGTATGGCTACACCTTC. This chain joins TRBV7-9 and TRBJ1-2; D not certain. Trimming stripped 1 base from V and 5 bases from J, with 8 bases between. Germline V CDR1 and CDR2: SEHNR, FQNEAQ (reference sequence). This CDR3 is 13 amino acids long.

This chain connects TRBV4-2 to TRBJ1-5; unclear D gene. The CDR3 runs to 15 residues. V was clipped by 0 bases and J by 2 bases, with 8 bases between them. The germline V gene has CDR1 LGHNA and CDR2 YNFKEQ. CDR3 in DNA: TGTGCCAGCAGCCAAGAGGGCAAGGGCAATCAGCCCCAGCATTTT. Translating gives CASSQEGKGNQPQHF.